The clone carrying this T cell receptor (beta chain) has more than one count but fewer than ten. This entry comes from a study of T-cell reconstitution after alpha-beta-depleted transplantation in children. TCRbeta library construction was performed incorporating unique molecular identifiers. From the PCR reads, TCRdb called clonotypes with MiXCR, one entry per CDR3 protein. The repertoire holds around 680,000 distinct CDR3 sequences, approximately 17% seen once, with 1.1% in the top ten. Per germline, CDR1 SGHTA and CDR2 FQGNSA. CDR3 length: 15 residues. The V end was cut by 5 bases, the J end by 6 bases, with 19 bases between.

The sample in question was PBMCs from the stem cell graft donor, obtained from the stem cell graft. The V call is TRBV7-2, the J call TRBJ1-1; TRBD1 is a possible D gene (5 bases). This TCR came from a human donor who donated a stem cell graft to a child with acute myeloid leukemia. CDR3 residues: CASSGFGQGGSEAFF. The CDR3 nucleotides are TGTGCCAGCAGCGGCTTTGGGCAGGGAGGCTCTGAAGCTTTCTTT.